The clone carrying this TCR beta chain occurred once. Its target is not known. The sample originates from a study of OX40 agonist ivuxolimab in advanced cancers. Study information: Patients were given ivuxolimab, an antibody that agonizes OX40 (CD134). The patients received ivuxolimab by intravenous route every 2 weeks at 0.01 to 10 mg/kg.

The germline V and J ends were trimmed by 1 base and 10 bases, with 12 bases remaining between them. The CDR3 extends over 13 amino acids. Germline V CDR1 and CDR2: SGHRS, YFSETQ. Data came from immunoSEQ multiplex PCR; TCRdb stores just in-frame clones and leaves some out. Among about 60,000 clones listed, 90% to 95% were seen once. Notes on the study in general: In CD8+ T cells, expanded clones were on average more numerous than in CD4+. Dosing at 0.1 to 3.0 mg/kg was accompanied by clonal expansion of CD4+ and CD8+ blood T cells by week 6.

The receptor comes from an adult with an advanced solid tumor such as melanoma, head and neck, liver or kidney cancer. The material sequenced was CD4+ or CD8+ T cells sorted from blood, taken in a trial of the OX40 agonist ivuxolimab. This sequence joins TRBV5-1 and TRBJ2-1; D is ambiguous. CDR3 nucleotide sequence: TGCGCCAGCAGCTTGTACGATTTGGAGGAGCAGTTCTTC. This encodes CASSLYDLEEQFF.